This T cell receptor (beta chain) was documented in a study of blood T cell repertoires in COVID-19. Study-wide background: COVID-19 samples, acute and convalescent, were from the United States, Italy and Spain. Sources were T cells, B-cell-depleted T cells, or PBMCs; the material itself was cDNA or gDNA.

Clones were sequenced by immunoSEQ multiplex PCR, and TCRdb holds only the in-frame ones, with some missing. The sample carries some 700,000 clones, around 90% recorded once. V lost 0 bases and J lost 0; bases outside the gene matches: 10. CDR3 length: 20 residues. The germline V gene encodes CDR1 SGDLS and CDR2 YYNGEE. The sequenced sample consisted of peripheral blood. The TCR sequence derives from a woman aged 18-29 years with acute or convalescent COVID-19. This chain joins TRBV9 and TRBJ2-6; 9 bases agree with TRBD1. The CDR3 DNA follows: TGTGCCAGCAGCGTAGGGGACAGGGTAATGGGAGACTCTGGGGCCAACGTCCTGACTTTC. This translates into CASSVGDRVMGDSGANVLTF.